Listed below are T cell receptor beta chains from one sample, sequenced in a study of blood T cell repertoires in COVID-19. The data were produced by immunoSEQ multiplex PCR, yet TCRdb's version contains in-frame clones alone and is incomplete. The sample carries approximately 92,000 clones, about 82% recorded once. Sequenced material: peripheral blood. Receptors were obtained from a woman aged 55 to 70 in a cohort sampled during active or convalescent COVID-19. Both conserved end residues are part of each CDR3. The D gene is left open where the match is weak. Part of the rows lack a size; the others show once, few, many or a class for expanded clones.

j_gene: TRBJ2-7
v_gene: TRBV6-1
abundance: .
d_gene: .
CDR3aa: CASSEGTTTYEQYF
CDR3nt: TGTGCCAGCAGTGAAGGCACTACGACCTACGAGCAGTACTTC

j_gene: TRBJ2-7
v_gene: TRBV28
abundance: .
d_gene: .
CDR3aa: CASSLAPLLGGARYEQYF
CDR3nt: TGTGCCAGCAGTCTAGCACCCCTGCTAGGGGGAGCGAGGTACGAGCAGTACTTC

j_gene: TRBJ1-6
v_gene: TRBV6-5
abundance: .
d_gene: .
CDR3aa: CASRRAEVTNSPLHF
CDR3nt: TGTGCCAGCAGGCGCGCCGAGGTTACCAATTCACCCCTCCACTTT

j_gene: TRBJ2-3
v_gene: TRBV2
abundance: .
d_gene: .
CDR3aa: CASSEGRGTDTQYF
CDR3nt: TGTGCCAGCAGTGAAGGTCGGGGAACAGATACGCAGTATTTT

j_gene: TRBJ1-6
v_gene: TRBV5-1
abundance: .
d_gene: .
CDR3aa: CASSFEQENSPLHF
CDR3nt: TGCGCCAGCAGCTTTGAACAAGAAAATTCACCCCTCCACTTT

j_gene: TRBJ1-5
v_gene: TRBV6-6
abundance: .
d_gene: .
CDR3aa: CASSRPSGEYNQPQHF
CDR3nt: TGTGCCAGCAGTCGCCCCTCAGGGGAGTACAATCAGCCCCAGCATTTT

j_gene: TRBJ1-3
v_gene: TRBV28
abundance: .
d_gene: TRBD1
CDR3aa: CASSLYGQGLRNTIYF
CDR3nt: TGTGCCAGCAGTTTATACGGACAGGGGTTGCGAAACACCATATATTTT

j_gene: TRBJ1-2
v_gene: TRBV3-1/TRBV3-2
abundance: .
d_gene: .
CDR3aa: CASSQDLRGAGQGYTF
CDR3nt: TGTGCCAGCAGCCAAGACCTCAGGGGCGCCGGTCAGGGCTACACCTTC

j_gene: TRBJ1-1
v_gene: TRBV6-5
abundance: .
d_gene: .
CDR3aa: CASSSGGTTTEAFF
CDR3nt: TGTGCCAGCAGCTCTGGTGGGACTACCACTGAAGCTTTCTTT

j_gene: TRBJ1-6
v_gene: TRBV3-1/TRBV3-2
abundance: .
d_gene: .
CDR3aa: CASSQGQEERSPLHF
CDR3nt: TGTGCCAGCAGCCAAGGACAGGAAGAGCGTTCACCCCTCCACTTT

j_gene: TRBJ1-2
v_gene: TRBV10-3
abundance: few
d_gene: .
CDR3aa: CAIKAGDNYGYTF
CDR3nt: TGTGCCATCAAAGCGGGGGATAACTATGGCTACACCTTC

j_gene: TRBJ1-4
v_gene: TRBV28
abundance: .
d_gene: .
CDR3aa: CASTPAGGPTTNEKLFF
CDR3nt: TGTGCCAGCACCCCAGCGGGGGGCCCGACGACTAATGAAAAACTGTTTTTT

j_gene: TRBJ2-6
v_gene: TRBV5-1
abundance: .
d_gene: .
CDR3aa: CASSSAPGQSGANVLTF
CDR3nt: TGCGCCAGCAGCTCGGCGCCGGGACAAAGTGGGGCCAACGTCCTGACTTTC

j_gene: TRBJ2-3
v_gene: TRBV7-6
abundance: .
d_gene: TRBD2
CDR3aa: CASSPGLAGALATDTQYF
CDR3nt: TGTGCCAGCAGCCCCGGACTAGCGGGGGCCCTCGCGACAGATACGCAGTATTTT

j_gene: TRBJ1-1
v_gene: TRBV3-1/TRBV3-2
abundance: few
d_gene: TRBD1
CDR3aa: CASSLGGPGNTEAFF
CDR3nt: TGTGCCAGCAGCCTAGGGGGCCCGGGAAACACTGAAGCTTTCTTT

j_gene: TRBJ2-7
v_gene: TRBV6-5
abundance: once
d_gene: .
CDR3aa: CASVRAAAYEQYF
CDR3nt: TGTGCCAGCGTGCGGGCTGCCGCCTACGAGCAGTACTTC

j_gene: TRBJ1-3
v_gene: TRBV25-1
abundance: .
d_gene: TRBD1
CDR3aa: CASSYGTASGNTIYF
CDR3nt: TGTGCCAGCAGCTACGGGACAGCCTCTGGAAACACCATATATTTT

j_gene: TRBJ2-7
v_gene: TRBV7-8
abundance: .
d_gene: TRBD2
CDR3aa: CASSLARSGGAYEQYF
CDR3nt: TGTGCCAGCAGCTTAGCGCGGTCGGGGGGAGCCTACGAGCAGTACTTC

j_gene: TRBJ1-6
v_gene: TRBV6-5
abundance: .
d_gene: .
CDR3aa: CASSYSYRAGSPLHF
CDR3nt: TGTGCCAGCAGTTACTCGTACAGGGCGGGTTCACCCCTCCACTTT

j_gene: TRBJ2-7
v_gene: TRBV27
abundance: .
d_gene: .
CDR3aa: CASSRIRDTYEQYF
CDR3nt: TGTGCCAGCAGCCGCATCCGGGACACCTACGAGCAGTACTTC

j_gene: TRBJ2-7
v_gene: TRBV7-2
abundance: .
d_gene: .
CDR3aa: CASSLVPGSLAEQYF
CDR3nt: TGTGCCAGCAGCTTAGTTCCAGGGTCCTTGGCCGAGCAGTACTTC

j_gene: TRBJ1-4
v_gene: TRBV6-5
abundance: once
d_gene: .
CDR3aa: CASSWGQTGEKLFF
CDR3nt: TGTGCCAGCAGTTGGGGGCAAACAGGAGAAAAACTGTTTTTT

j_gene: TRBJ2-3
v_gene: TRBV5-1
abundance: .
d_gene: .
CDR3aa: CASRPQGIGTDTQYF
CDR3nt: TGCGCCAGCCGGCCCCAGGGGATCGGCACAGATACGCAGTATTTT

j_gene: TRBJ2-7
v_gene: TRBV4-1
abundance: few
d_gene: .
CDR3aa: CASSPAELRTASYEQYF
CDR3nt: TGCGCCAGCAGCCCCGCCGAACTCCGGACAGCCTCCTACGAGCAGTACTTC

j_gene: TRBJ1-5
v_gene: TRBV10-3
abundance: .
d_gene: .
CDR3aa: CAISAGASNQPQHF
CDR3nt: TGTGCCATCAGTGCAGGGGCTAGCAATCAGCCCCAGCATTTT

j_gene: TRBJ1-3
v_gene: TRBV18
abundance: .
d_gene: .
CDR3aa: CASSLSPTGSSGNTIYF
CDR3nt: TGTGCCAGCTCACTCTCCCCGACGGGAAGCTCTGGAAACACCATATATTTT

j_gene: TRBJ2-4
v_gene: TRBV5-6
abundance: .
d_gene: TRBD2
CDR3aa: CASSFLAGGLAKNIQYF
CDR3nt: TGTGCCAGCAGCTTCCTAGCGGGGGGCCTAGCCAAAAACATTCAGTACTTC

j_gene: TRBJ1-5
v_gene: TRBV19
abundance: few
d_gene: .
CDR3aa: CASRTTGSPSNQPQHF
CDR3nt: TGTGCCAGTAGGACTACCGGGTCGCCTAGCAATCAGCCCCAGCATTTT

j_gene: TRBJ1-4
v_gene: TRBV5-1
abundance: .
d_gene: TRBD1
CDR3aa: CASSLDRGGEKLFF
CDR3nt: TGCGCCAGCAGCTTGGACAGGGGAGGTGAAAAACTGTTTTTT

j_gene: TRBJ1-1
v_gene: TRBV7-9
abundance: .
d_gene: TRBD1
CDR3aa: CASSRTGGKMNTEAFF
CDR3nt: TGTGCCAGCAGCAGGACAGGGGGGAAGATGAACACTGAAGCTTTCTTT

j_gene: TRBJ1-2
v_gene: TRBV27
abundance: .
d_gene: TRBD1
CDR3aa: CASRLFDRGHNGDYGYTF
CDR3nt: TGTGCCAGCAGGCTTTTTGACAGGGGGCACAATGGAGACTATGGCTACACCTTC

j_gene: TRBJ2-7
v_gene: TRBV4-1
abundance: .
d_gene: .
CDR3aa: CASSQGSPSYEQYF
CDR3nt: TGCGCCAGCAGCCAAGGGAGTCCCTCCTACGAGCAGTACTTC

j_gene: TRBJ2-7
v_gene: TRBV5-1
abundance: .
d_gene: TRBD1
CDR3aa: CASSKQTGAHATYEQYF
CDR3nt: TGCGCCAGCAGCAAGCAGACAGGGGCGCATGCAACCTACGAGCAGTACTTC

j_gene: TRBJ1-2
v_gene: TRBV7-9
abundance: .
d_gene: .
CDR3aa: CASREDSNYGYTF
CDR3nt: TGTGCCAGCAGGGAAGACAGTAACTATGGCTACACCTTC

j_gene: TRBJ1-2
v_gene: TRBV27
abundance: .
d_gene: .
CDR3aa: CASSSEPGTLYGYTF
CDR3nt: TGTGCCAGCAGTTCTGAACCCGGGACACTCTATGGCTACACCTTC

j_gene: TRBJ2-3
v_gene: TRBV4-1
abundance: once
d_gene: TRBD2
CDR3aa: CASSQRASYLAGVRADTQYF
CDR3nt: TGCGCCAGCAGCCAACGGGCCTCTTATCTAGCGGGGGTCAGGGCAGATACGCAGTATTTT

j_gene: TRBJ2-7
v_gene: TRBV30
abundance: .
d_gene: .
CDR3aa: CAWRTGQGKSYEQYF
CDR3nt: TGTGCCTGGAGGACGGGGCAGGGGAAATCCTACGAGCAGTACTTC

j_gene: TRBJ2-7
v_gene: TRBV2
abundance: .
d_gene: .
CDR3aa: CASSERVSSYEQYF
CDR3nt: TGTGCCAGCAGTGAGCGGGTGAGCTCCTACGAGCAGTACTTC

j_gene: TRBJ2-6
v_gene: TRBV28
abundance: .
d_gene: TRBD2
CDR3aa: CASSLLQGGNVLTF
CDR3nt: TGTGCCAGCAGTTTATTGCAGGGAGGGAACGTCCTGACTTTC

j_gene: TRBJ1-5
v_gene: TRBV6-1
abundance: .
d_gene: .
CDR3aa: CASSEVNPPNQPQHF
CDR3nt: TGTGCCAGCAGTGAAGTAAATCCCCCCAATCAGCCCCAGCATTTT

j_gene: TRBJ2-7
v_gene: TRBV11-3
abundance: .
d_gene: TRBD1
CDR3aa: CASSPGVQGAYEQYF
CDR3nt: TGTGCCAGCAGCCCAGGGGTCCAGGGGGCCTACGAGCAGTACTTC

j_gene: TRBJ2-3
v_gene: TRBV7-2
abundance: .
d_gene: TRBD1
CDR3aa: CASSSLGTGSADTQYF
CDR3nt: TGTGCCAGCAGCTCCCTGGGGACAGGATCCGCAGATACGCAGTATTTT

j_gene: TRBJ1-1
v_gene: TRBV12-2
abundance: once
d_gene: .
CDR3aa: CASRLAREGANTEAFF
CDR3nt: TGTGCAAGTCGCTTAGCGAGGGAAGGAGCGAACACTGAAGCTTTCTTT

j_gene: TRBJ1-4
v_gene: TRBV3-1/TRBV3-2
abundance: .
d_gene: .
CDR3aa: CASSPRGEGEKLFF
CDR3nt: TGTGCCAGCAGCCCCCGAGGGGAGGGTGAAAAACTGTTTTTT

j_gene: TRBJ2-2
v_gene: TRBV9
abundance: once
d_gene: .
CDR3aa: CASSVRVGGEPGELFF
CDR3nt: TGTGCCAGCAGCGTACGCGTCGGGGGTGAACCCGGGGAGCTGTTTTTT

j_gene: TRBJ1-5
v_gene: TRBV19
abundance: .
d_gene: .
CDR3aa: CASSIDGIGSNQPQHF
CDR3nt: TGTGCCAGTAGTATAGACGGGATAGGGAGCAATCAGCCCCAGCATTTT

j_gene: TRBJ1-1
v_gene: TRBV5-4
abundance: .
d_gene: .
CDR3aa: CASSLEQGATEAFF
CDR3nt: TGTGCCAGCAGCTTGGAGCAGGGCGCCACTGAAGCTTTCTTT

j_gene: TRBJ1-2
v_gene: TRBV27
abundance: .
d_gene: TRBD1
CDR3aa: CASSPLRGQGGYTF
CDR3nt: TGTGCCAGCAGCCCGCTCAGGGGGCAAGGAGGCTACACCTTC

j_gene: TRBJ2-5
v_gene: TRBV4-2
abundance: .
d_gene: TRBD2
CDR3aa: CASSQDWIAGGVTQYF
CDR3nt: TGTGCCAGCAGCCAAGATTGGATAGCGGGAGGGGTGACCCAGTACTTC

j_gene: TRBJ2-7
v_gene: TRBV11-2
abundance: .
d_gene: TRBD1
CDR3aa: CASRHDRGRTYEQYF
CDR3nt: TGTGCCAGCAGGCATGACAGGGGGCGCACCTACGAGCAGTACTTC

j_gene: TRBJ2-7
v_gene: TRBV20-1
abundance: medium-sized
d_gene: .
CDR3aa: CSASSGTYEQYF
CDR3nt: TGCAGTGCTAGTTCAGGGACCTACGAGCAGTACTTC

j_gene: TRBJ1-6
v_gene: TRBV5-1
abundance: .
d_gene: TRBD1
CDR3aa: CASSLLTGRPSPLHF
CDR3nt: TGCGCCAGCAGCTTGTTGACAGGGCGGCCGTCACCCCTCCACTTT

j_gene: TRBJ1-1
v_gene: TRBV5-1
abundance: .
d_gene: .
CDR3aa: CASSIPGGGTEAFF
CDR3nt: TGCGCCAGCAGCATCCCGGGAGGGGGCACTGAAGCTTTCTTT

j_gene: TRBJ2-5
v_gene: TRBV6-1
abundance: .
d_gene: TRBD2
CDR3aa: CASSERIAGGGETQYF
CDR3nt: TGTGCCAGCAGTGAAAGGATAGCGGGGGGCGGGGAGACCCAGTACTTC

j_gene: TRBJ2-3
v_gene: TRBV24-1
abundance: .
d_gene: .
CDR3aa: CATSDPLSGLSRGTQYF
CDR3nt: TGTGCCACCAGTGATCCGCTGTCGGGACTGTCCCGCGGGACGCAGTATTTT